The following is a TCR beta chain sequence with its context. TCRdb's table, derived via immunoSEQ multiplex PCR, lists solely in-frame clones and lacks some. This sample carries 50,000 to 70,000 clones, around 90% of them seen once, and the ten largest clones take approximately 1.5%. These data originate in a study of T cell changes during pregnancy in multiple sclerosis. Germline values: CDR1 SGHTA, CDR2 FQGNSA. The CDR3 is 15 amino acids. V lost 5 bases and J lost 6, with 16 bases in between. The source is a female donor with multiple sclerosis, enrolled in a pregnancy study. The genes are TRBV7-2 and TRBJ1-4; D perhaps matches TRBD1 (5 bases). Sample: peripheral blood, taken in the second trimester of pregnancy. The CDR3 DNA reads TGTGCCAGCAGCCTCGACAGTCAGGGCTATGAAAAACTGTTTTTT. Translated, it gives CASSLDSQGYEKLFF.